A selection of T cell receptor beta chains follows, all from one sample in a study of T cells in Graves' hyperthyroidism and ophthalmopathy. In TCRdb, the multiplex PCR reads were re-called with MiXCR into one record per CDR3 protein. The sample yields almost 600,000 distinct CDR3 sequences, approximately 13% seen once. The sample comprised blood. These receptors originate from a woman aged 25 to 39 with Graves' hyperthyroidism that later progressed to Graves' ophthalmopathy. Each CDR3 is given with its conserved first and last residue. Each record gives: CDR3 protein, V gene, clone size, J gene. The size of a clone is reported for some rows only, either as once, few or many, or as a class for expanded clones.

cdr3_aa: CASSQPRGTRSNQPQHF
v_call: TRBV4-1
clone_size: -
j_call: TRBJ1-5

cdr3_aa: CASSGIGREQYF
v_call: TRBV9
clone_size: -
j_call: TRBJ2-7

cdr3_aa: CASSPRTGEGEQFF
v_call: TRBV12-3/TRBV12-4
clone_size: once
j_call: TRBJ2-1

cdr3_aa: CASSSPEQGPYGYTF
v_call: TRBV6-1
clone_size: many
j_call: TRBJ1-2

cdr3_aa: CSVLGYNEQFF
v_call: TRBV29-1
clone_size: -
j_call: TRBJ2-1

cdr3_aa: CASSVDRGEQFF
v_call: TRBV7-2
clone_size: many
j_call: TRBJ2-1

cdr3_aa: CASSIDRRDTGELFF
v_call: TRBV19
clone_size: many
j_call: TRBJ2-2

cdr3_aa: CATSGNRYEQFF
v_call: TRBV24-1
clone_size: many
j_call: TRBJ2-1

cdr3_aa: CASSFQSTDTQYF
v_call: TRBV27
clone_size: few
j_call: TRBJ2-3

cdr3_aa: CSASAGTANSPLHF
v_call: TRBV20-1
clone_size: many
j_call: TRBJ1-6

cdr3_aa: CAWSPGGGSGNTIYF
v_call: TRBV30
clone_size: many
j_call: TRBJ1-3

cdr3_aa: CASSHGDTQYF
v_call: TRBV14
clone_size: many
j_call: TRBJ2-3

cdr3_aa: CASSLGPRERDEQYF
v_call: TRBV5-1
clone_size: many
j_call: TRBJ2-7

cdr3_aa: CASSVGGGGSYNEQFF
v_call: TRBV9
clone_size: many
j_call: TRBJ2-1

cdr3_aa: CASRGLLSSYNEQFF
v_call: TRBV27
clone_size: many
j_call: TRBJ2-1

cdr3_aa: CASASGSYYEQFF
v_call: TRBV5-1
clone_size: few
j_call: TRBJ2-1

cdr3_aa: CASSLDAYEQYF
v_call: TRBV5-1
clone_size: -
j_call: TRBJ2-7

cdr3_aa: CASSLCPLPLTASTEAFF
v_call: TRBV28
clone_size: many
j_call: TRBJ1-1

cdr3_aa: CASRRIPGQGVNEQFF
v_call: TRBV7-8
clone_size: few
j_call: TRBJ2-1

cdr3_aa: CASSYYRASPYEQYF
v_call: TRBV11-3
clone_size: many
j_call: TRBJ2-7

cdr3_aa: CASRGPGTVNTEAFF
v_call: TRBV12-3/TRBV12-4
clone_size: many
j_call: TRBJ1-1

cdr3_aa: CASRPGTSQFYEQYF
v_call: TRBV19
clone_size: few
j_call: TRBJ2-7

cdr3_aa: CASSLGGQAASSYTF
v_call: TRBV5-1
clone_size: many
j_call: TRBJ1-2

cdr3_aa: CAISDGTGGTEAFF
v_call: TRBV10-3
clone_size: many
j_call: TRBJ1-1

cdr3_aa: CASSHGGQRGSPLHF
v_call: TRBV3-1
clone_size: many
j_call: TRBJ1-6

cdr3_aa: CSARPRQGASNQPQHF
v_call: TRBV20-1
clone_size: -
j_call: TRBJ1-5

cdr3_aa: CASSEADRVGGEQFF
v_call: TRBV10-2
clone_size: many
j_call: TRBJ2-1

cdr3_aa: CTSSSGLAQQYEQFF
v_call: TRBV7-3
clone_size: -
j_call: TRBJ2-1

cdr3_aa: CASSGRRTGAYEGYGYTF
v_call: TRBV5-1
clone_size: many
j_call: TRBJ1-2